This T cell receptor (beta chain) was recorded in a study of blood T cell repertoires in COVID-19 (dated by TCRdb to about 2020). Broadly, across the study: Samples from collaborators originated in the United States, Italy and Spain and spanned both the acute and convalescent phases of COVID-19. The prospective study material was composed of cDNA or gDNA derived from T cells, B-cell-depleted T cells, or PBMCs. The dataset comprised deeply sampled blood TCRbeta repertoires from subjects exposed to, actively infected with, or recovered from COVID-19. The repertoires were released in a freely available public database intended as a resource for research on the immune response to SARS-CoV-2. The samples were drawn from the first 160 participants of the ongoing ImmuneRACE study and from some 1,300 subjects provided by 6 global collaborators. Nearly every sample came with metadata listing a de-identified subject ID, COVID-19 status, age in years and sex. Where HLA class I and class II types were available, the types were taken from metadata supplied by the sample provider, not from assay-based typing.

Spanning cysteine to phenylalanine, the CDR3 consists of 16 amino acids. Only the CDR3 region is kept as DNA, spanning 48 bases read in frame from base 1. The junction shows trimming of 3 bases on V and 2 bases on J, plus 18 bases between the germline ends. CDR1 and CDR2 are read off the germline V gene as SQVTM and ANQGSEA. TCRbeta CDR3 regions were amplified from genomic DNA using the immunoSEQ Assay, a bias-controlled multiplex PCR. Per the source publication's procedure: The number of nucleated cells in each sample was estimated from the amplification of reference gene primers within the assay. Sequence reads were collapsed and filtered to measure the absolute abundance of every unique TCRbeta CDR3 rearrangement. For each sample, productive Simpson clonality was calculated as the square root of Simpson's diversity index across productive rearrangements. The source is immuneACCESS, and TCRdb retained only in-frame sequences with V and J called. Part of the clones is not carried over; for the studies checked, unresolved V genes explain less than half of this, and the remainder is unexplained. The D gene and trimming were derived from the DNA, and the V and J assignments and clone size from that table. Counted in this sample were around 310,000 clones; nearly 90% of them appeared once. Clones ranked in the top ten supply 0.95% to 1.3% of the sample.

Overall study outcomes, separate from this receptor: Clinical and demographic metadata were provided uncurated, with the amount varying by source and participant.

Comments on this clone: Its specific antigen is unknown. No clone much larger than this one lies a single base away; base qualities are absent.

At one collaborating source in Seattle, patients were enrolled during active infection and were followed longitudinally through the course of disease. Collaborating institutions collected whole blood in K2EDTA tubes following their own protocols. For TCRbeta analysis, collaborator samples were shipped as frozen whole blood, as isolated PBMCs, or as DNA extracted from either sample type. This chain is built from TRBV29-1 and TRBJ2-3; TRBD2 is a possible D gene, resting on 7 matching bases. The sample was peripheral blood. The origin of this receptor is a woman in her 40s with COVID-19, enrolled during active disease. The CDR3 protein: CSVDMMGGAFTDTQYF. The sequenced DNA is TGCAGCGTTGATATGATGGGGGGGGCGTTCACAGATACGCAGTATTTT.